Listed below are T cell receptor beta chains from one sample, sequenced in a study of blood T cells in healthy people across ages. TCRdb itself ran the 5' RACE reads through MiXCR, one entry per CDR3 protein. The profile shows around 280,000 distinct CDR3 sequences, around 29% of them singletons. The material sequenced was blood. All receptors come from a woman in her 70s in good health. Each CDR3 is given with its conserved first and last residue. A D gene is named only where the DNA matches it firmly. A clone size is listed for some rows: how often the clone was seen (once, few, many), or a class if it is expanded.

D gene	clone size	J gene	V gene	CDR3 DNA	CDR3 protein
.	.	TRBJ2-7	TRBV27	TGTGCCAGCAGTCCAACTCCTAGCGTATACTACGAGCAGTACTTC	CASSPTPSVYYEQYF
TRBD1	few	TRBJ1-1	TRBV29-1	TGCAGCGCTTACAGGGGAGGCACTGAAGCCTTCTTT	CSAYRGGTEAFF
.	few	TRBJ1-2	TRBV5-1	TGCGCCAGCAGCTTGGCTGCAGGGACTTCCTATGACTACACCTTC	CASSLAAGTSYDYTF
.	.	TRBJ1-4	TRBV3-1	TGTGCCAGCAGCCAAGGCCTTGCAACTAATGAAAAACTGTTTTTT	CASSQGLATNEKLFF
.	.	TRBJ2-1	TRBV3-1	TGTGCCAGCAGCCAAGAGGCCCTCGGGGCAAGGAATGGGCAGTTCTTC	CASSQEALGARNGQFF
TRBD2	few	TRBJ2-1	TRBV28	TGTGCCAGCAGTTTGTTACCTGCGCGGGAGGGCCGCTACAATGGGCAGTTCTTC	CASSLLPAREGRYNGQFF
TRBD2	few	TRBJ2-1	TRBV5-6	TGTGCCAGCAGCCGGACTAGCGGGAGCGAGTTCTTC	CASSRTSGSEFF
TRBD2	.	TRBJ2-1	TRBV11-1	TGTGCCAGCAGTTCACCGGGACTAGCGGGAGGCGGTGCTAGATACAATGAGCAGTTCTTC	CASSSPGLAGGGARYNEQFF
.	.	TRBJ1-2	TRBV12-3/TRBV12-4	TGTGCCAGTAGTCCCCAGGGGTCCGGAATTGAGGTTGTTGGCTACACCTTC	CASSPQGSGIEVVGYTF
.	.	TRBJ2-7	TRBV5-1	TGCGCCAGCAGCTACCACACGGGCGGAACCTACGAGCAGTACTTC	CASSYHTGGTYEQYF
.	many	TRBJ2-5	TRBV12-3/TRBV12-4	TGTGCCAGCAGTCAGGACTCCTCACGGGAGACCCAGTACTTC	CASSQDSSRETQYF
.	many	TRBJ2-5	TRBV24-1	TGTGCCACCAGTGATTGGACAGACAAACAAGAGACCCAGTACTTC	CATSDWTDKQETQYF
.	.	TRBJ1-1	TRBV28	TGTGCCAGCATCGGGGGAGGGGTAACTGAAGCTTTCTTT	CASIGGGVTEAFF
.	.	TRBJ2-5	TRBV5-1	TGCGCCAGCAGCTTGGAGGGGGACACCATGGACTTC	CASSLEGDTMDF
.	.	TRBJ2-3	TRBV6-5	TGTGCCAGCAGTTACTCCCCCGGCGCTAGCACAGATACGCAGTATTTT	CASSYSPGASTDTQYF
.	.	TRBJ1-2	TRBV20-1	TGCAGTGCTAGACCCGAGGGGACCTACTATGGCTACACCTTC	CSARPEGTYYGYTF
.	.	TRBJ2-3	TRBV12-5	TGTGCTAGTGGTTCCCAAGCCGGGACTCTCCGACGTTTT	CASGSQAGTLRRF
.	.	TRBJ2-4	TRBV7-2	TGTGCCAGCAGCACGACAGGAGCAAACATTCAGTACTTC	CASSTTGANIQYF
.	once	TRBJ2-7	TRBV6-6	TGTGCCAGCAGTTACTTGGCGCCGAGGGAGCAGTACTTC	CASSYLAPREQYF
.	.	TRBJ1-2	TRBV29-1	TGCAGCGTTGTAGTGGGGGATGGCTACACCTTC	CSVVVGDGYTF
.	many	TRBJ1-3	TRBV3-1	TGTGCCAGCACCGGGACTCCCTACTCTGGAAACACCATATATTTT	CASTGTPYSGNTIYF
.	.	TRBJ2-3	TRBV5-5	TGTGCCAGCAGCCCCCCGGGCTGGACAGATACGCAGTATTTT	CASSPPGWTDTQYF
TRBD2	many	TRBJ2-1	TRBV2	TGTGCCAGTCAGACTAGCGGGAGTTATGAGCAGTTCTTC	CASQTSGSYEQFF
.	once	TRBJ1-5	TRBV6-6	TGTGCCAGCAGTTACTCCGGACTAAGTCAGCCCCAGCATTTT	CASSYSGLSQPQHF
TRBD2	few	TRBJ2-5	TRBV12-5	TGTGCTAGTGGTTTCTCGACCGGGACTAGAGATTCTCAGTACTTC	CASGFSTGTRDSQYF
.	.	TRBJ2-7	TRBV20-1	TGCAGTGCTAGGGTAGGCACGGCTCTTGCATCCTACGAGCAGTACTTC	CSARVGTALASYEQYF
TRBD1	many	TRBJ2-1	TRBV29-1	TGCAGCGTTGAAGACCCTACCGGGACAGGGAGGTACAATGAGCAGTTCTTC	CSVEDPTGTGRYNEQFF
.	.	TRBJ1-1	TRBV7-3	TGTGCCAGCAGCTCAAATGGAGTAATCACTGAAGCTTTCTTT	CASSSNGVITEAFF
TRBD1	.	TRBJ2-1	TRBV28	TGTGCCAGCAGGACAGGGGGTGACTACAATGAGCAGTTCTTC	CASRTGGDYNEQFF
.	few	TRBJ1-1	TRBV28	TGTGCCAGCAGTTTAGGGGGAGCAGGGATTACTGAAGCTTTCTTT	CASSLGGAGITEAFF
.	.	TRBJ1-1	TRBV28	TGTGCCAGCAGTTTGAGGGAGGTTGAAGCTTTCTTT	CASSLREVEAFF
TRBD1	.	TRBJ2-3	TRBV28	TGTGCCAGCAGTCACATTACAGGGGCCTTAGATACGCAGTATTTT	CASSHITGALDTQYF
.	few	TRBJ2-2	TRBV19	TGTGCCAGTAGTACAGATGGGTTCGACACCGGGGAGCTGTTTTTT	CASSTDGFDTGELFF
.	.	TRBJ1-5	TRBV6-6	TGTGCCAGCAGTTACGCGTGGGGGCCTCAGCCCCAGCATTTT	CASSYAWGPQPQHF
TRBD2	few	TRBJ2-1	TRBV7-9	TGTGCCAGCAGCTTATGGGGCTCCTCGCGGAGAGCGGGGGATAATGAGCAGTTCTTC	CASSLWGSSRRAGDNEQFF
TRBD2	once	TRBJ2-1	TRBV3-1	TGTGCCAGCAGCCCCCCCGGCGGACTAGCCGTAAGCTCCTACAATGAGCAGTTCTTC	CASSPPGGLAVSSYNEQFF
TRBD2	.	TRBJ2-7	TRBV6-1	TGTGCCAGCAGTTCCAGAGAGCGGGAGGGGAACGAGCAGTACTTC	CASSSREREGNEQYF
.	.	TRBJ2-1	TRBV20-1	TGCAGTGCTAGAGATTTCGTTAGAGATGAGCAGTTCTTC	CSARDFVRDEQFF
.	.	TRBJ2-3	TRBV5-5	TGTGCCAGCAGCTTGTTGCCGGACTACTACACAGATACGCAGTATTTT	CASSLLPDYYTDTQYF
.	.	TRBJ2-5	TRBV20-1	TGCAGTGCCTTGGGCAGGGTGCTAGGTTCACAAGAGACCCAGTACTTC	CSALGRVLGSQETQYF
.	.	TRBJ2-7	TRBV12-3/TRBV12-4	TGTGCCAGCAGTTCGATCGCGGGGACCTACGAGCAGTACTTC	CASSSIAGTYEQYF
.	few	TRBJ2-6	TRBV6-2/TRBV6-3	TGTGCCAGCAGTTCAGCAGGGACCACTGGGGCCAACGTCCTGACTTTC	CASSSAGTTGANVLTF
.	.	TRBJ1-2	TRBV4-1	TGCGCCAGCAGCCGGCCGAATTCCTATGGCTACACCTTC	CASSRPNSYGYTF
.	.	TRBJ2-4	TRBV6-5	TGTGCCAGCAGTTCCACTACAGGTTTGGGGGAATCAATAGCCAAAAACATTCAGTACTTC	CASSSTTGLGESIAKNIQYF
.	few	TRBJ2-2	TRBV27	TGTGCCACTTCAAACTCCATAAGCGGCGGTTGGAACACCGGGGAGCTGTTTTTT	CATSNSISGGWNTGELFF
TRBD2	few	TRBJ2-2	TRBV20-1	TGCAGTGCTAAAAGCGGGAGAGCCGCCGGGGAGCTGTTTTTT	CSAKSGRAAGELFF
.	once	TRBJ2-3	TRBV6-6	TGTGCCAGCGAGAGGCCCTCCGACACAGATACGCAGTATTTT	CASERPSDTDTQYF
.	many	TRBJ1-2	TRBV7-2	TGTGCCAGCAGCTCAACAGGGATTCGTCAAGGCTACACCTTC	CASSSTGIRQGYTF
TRBD2	few	TRBJ2-5	TRBV5-5	TGTGCCAGCAGCTTGTCCCGGGTCGGGAGGGGGTGGGAAGAGACCCAGTACTTC	CASSLSRVGRGWEETQYF
.	.	TRBJ2-5	TRBV6-2/TRBV6-3	TGTGCCAGCAGCCCAGAGCGCGCGCAGTACTTC	CASSPERAQYF
TRBD2	.	TRBJ2-1	TRBV20-1	TGCAGTGCTAGAGATCAGGGAGGGAGCTCCTACAATGAGCGGTTCTTC	CSARDQGGSSYNERFF
TRBD1	.	TRBJ2-5	TRBV20-1	TGCAGTGCTAGGGGACAGGGCTGGGAGACCCAGTACTTC	CSARGQGWETQYF
.	.	TRBJ2-2	TRBV18	TGTGCCAGCTCGTATAAGGTCACCGGGGAGCTGTTTTTT	CASSYKVTGELFF
.	few	TRBJ2-7	TRBV27	TGTGCCAGCGGTTTCCTTGGGGGGCCCTCCTACGAGCAGTACTTC	CASGFLGGPSYEQYF
.	.	TRBJ2-1	TRBV3-1	TGTGCCAGCAGCCAGAACCGCGGGATTAGTTCCTACGATGAGCAGTTCTTC	CASSQNRGISSYDEQFF
.	.	TRBJ1-5	TRBV24-1	TGTGCCACCAGTGGTGGAGGGGGATCGCAGCCCCAGCATTTT	CATSGGGGSQPQHF
TRBD2	many	TRBJ2-5	TRBV6-2/TRBV6-3	TGTGCCAGCAGTCCGACTAGCGGGACGGAGACCCAGTACTTC	CASSPTSGTETQYF
.	few	TRBJ1-5	TRBV12-3/TRBV12-4	TGTGCCAGCAGCCGGGTCCGATATCAGCCCCAGCATTTT	CASSRVRYQPQHF
.	.	TRBJ1-1	TRBV6-5	TGTGCCAGCAGTTACTCCAATCCTCGCGGGACTGAAGCTTTCTTT	CASSYSNPRGTEAFF